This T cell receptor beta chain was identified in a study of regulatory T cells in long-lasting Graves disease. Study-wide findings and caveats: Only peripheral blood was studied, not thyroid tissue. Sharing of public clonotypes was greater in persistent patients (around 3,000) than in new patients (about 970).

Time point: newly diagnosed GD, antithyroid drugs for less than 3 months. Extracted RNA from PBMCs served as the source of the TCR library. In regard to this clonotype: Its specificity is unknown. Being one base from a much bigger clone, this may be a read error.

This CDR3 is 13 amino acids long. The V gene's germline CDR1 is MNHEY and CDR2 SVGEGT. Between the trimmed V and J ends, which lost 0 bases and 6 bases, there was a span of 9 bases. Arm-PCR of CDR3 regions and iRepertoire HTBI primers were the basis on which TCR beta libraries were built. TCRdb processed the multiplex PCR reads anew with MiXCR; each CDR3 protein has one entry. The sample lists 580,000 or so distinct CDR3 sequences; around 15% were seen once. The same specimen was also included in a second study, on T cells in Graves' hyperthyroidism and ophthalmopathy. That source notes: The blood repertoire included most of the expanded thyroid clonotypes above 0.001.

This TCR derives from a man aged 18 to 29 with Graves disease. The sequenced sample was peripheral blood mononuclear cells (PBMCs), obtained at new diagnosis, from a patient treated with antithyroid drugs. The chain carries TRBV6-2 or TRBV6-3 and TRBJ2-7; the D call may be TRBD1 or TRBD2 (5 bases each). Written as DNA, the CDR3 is TGTGCCAGCAGTTACTCGAGGGGTTCCGAGCAGTACTTC. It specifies CASSYSRGSEQYF.